The sequence of this T cell receptor beta chain was determined in a study of PD-1 blockade in classical Hodgkin lymphoma. About the research overall: Every 2 weeks, patients got 3 mg/kg intravenous nivolumab. General study results and limits: Diminished baseline TCR diversity has been reported in newly diagnosed patients relative to healthy donors. By C4D1, diversity of CD4+ TCRs had risen significantly, whereas that of CD8+ TCRs had not.

Every one of the patients relapsed after autologous stem cell transplantation (brentuximab vedotin exposure was variable). Sequencing was performed with immunoSEQ multiplex PCR; in TCRdb, only in-frame clones are kept and a portion is missing. The table has more than 10,000 clones, about 75% seen once. This CDR3 is built from 14 residues. The V end lost 3 bases, the J end lost 3 bases, and 8 bases lay between the germline ends. Per the germline V gene, CDR1 is SGHAT and CDR2 is FQNNGV. A remark on this clone: Its antigen is unidentified.

The starting material was peripheral blood mononuclear cells (PBMCs), obtained at baseline. The sequence derives from a human donor with classical Hodgkin lymphoma. This rearrangement joins TRBV11-2 to TRBJ1-4; no reliable D call. CDR3 amino acids: CASSLGFSNEKLFF. The CDR3 nucleotides are TGTGCCAGCAGCTTGGGGTTCTCTAATGAAAAACTGTTTTTT.